The text below deals with one T cell receptor beta chain. These data are taken from a study of control samples from healthy donors and cancer patients. TCRdb keeps only in-frame clones here, not all; method: immunoSEQ multiplex PCR. The sample has around 55,000 clones, around 96% seen once. This TCR was sampled from a woman aged 18 to 35 in good health. Source material: blood.

The CDR3 DNA follows: TGTGCCAGCAGCAACAGCGGTCGAGACTCTGGAAACACCATATATTTT. Amino acids: CASSNSGRDSGNTIYF. The chain recombines TRBV6-6 with TRBJ1-3; D unclear. Germline V lookup: CDR1 MNHNY, CDR2 SVGAGI (reference sequence). The V and J ends lost 6 bases and 0 bases respectively, with 15 bases between them. CDR3 length equals 16 residues.